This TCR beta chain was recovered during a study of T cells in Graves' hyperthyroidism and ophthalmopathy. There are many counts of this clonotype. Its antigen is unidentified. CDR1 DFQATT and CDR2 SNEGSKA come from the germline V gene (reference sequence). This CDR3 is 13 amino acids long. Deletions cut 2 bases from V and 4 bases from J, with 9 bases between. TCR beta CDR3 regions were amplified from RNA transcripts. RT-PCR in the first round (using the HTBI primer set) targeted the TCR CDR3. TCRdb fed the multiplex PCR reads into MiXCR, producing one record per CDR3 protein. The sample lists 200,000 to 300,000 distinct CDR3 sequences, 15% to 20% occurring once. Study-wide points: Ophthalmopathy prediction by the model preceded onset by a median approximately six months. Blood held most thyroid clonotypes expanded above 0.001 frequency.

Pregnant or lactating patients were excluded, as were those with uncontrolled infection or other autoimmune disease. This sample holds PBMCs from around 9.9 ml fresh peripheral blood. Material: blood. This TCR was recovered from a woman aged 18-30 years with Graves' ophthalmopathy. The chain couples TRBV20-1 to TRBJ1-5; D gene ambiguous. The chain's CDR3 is CSARTAENQPQHF. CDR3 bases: TGCAGTGCTAGAACAGCTGAGAATCAGCCCCAGCATTTT.